These 14 T cell receptor beta chains share one sample of origin, sequenced in a study of CD8 T cells in Susac syndrome. When the RNA was reverse transcribed, random hexamers were used with an input of roughly 0.45 to 1 ug. TCRdb called the immunoSEQ multiplex PCR reads again in MiXCR, with one record for every CDR3 protein. Of under 250,000 distinct CDR3 sequences in the sample, less than 95% were seen once. Sequencing input: CD4+ T cells from PBMCs. The receptors derive from a human donor with Susac syndrome.

This chain joins TRBV5-1 and TRBJ1-5; no definite D call. Germline V gene data show CDR1 as SGHRS and CDR2 as YFSETQ. The CDR3 is made up of 15 amino acids. V shed 0 bases and J shed 0 bases, with 7 bases lying between them. This CDR3 reads CASSLEGYSNQPQHF. In DNA form, the CDR3 reads TGCGCCAGCAGCTTGGAGGGATATAGCAATCAGCCCCAGCATTTT.

The rearrangement links TRBV12-3 or TRBV12-4 to TRBJ1-2; D call uncertain. The V end lost 6 bases, the J end lost 3 bases, and 14 bases lay between the germline ends. The CDR3 consists of 14 residues. CDR3 loop: CASSPRRRHYGYTF. CDR3 coding DNA: TGTGCCAGCAGCCCCAGGCGCAGGCACTATGGCTACACCTTC.

The chain has TRBV18 and TRBJ1-6; weak D call: TRBD1 (5 bases). Germline values: CDR1 KGHSH, CDR2 LQKENI. Trimming cost V 3 bases and J 6 bases, with 9 bases left between them. This CDR3 has 14 residues. CDR3 in amino acids: CASSPGRGNSPLHF. The CDR3 bases are TGTGCCAGCTCACCGGGAAGGGGTAATTCACCCCTCCACTTT.

The chain recombines TRBV29-1 with TRBJ2-5, with D possibly TRBD2 on 7 matching bases. Trimming stripped 3 bases from V and 5 bases from J, with 19 bases between. The CDR3 length is 15 residues. From germline, CDR1 is SQVTM and CDR2 ANQGSEA. The CDR3: CSVEGGPPGEETQYF. CDR3 in DNA: TGCAGCGTTGAGGGGGGGCCCCCCGGGGAGGAGACCCAGTACTTC. Using reference TRBV29-1 and TRBJ2-5 for the parts outside the CDR3, the full variable domain is SAVISQKPSRDICQRGTSLTIQCQVDSQVTMMFWYRQQPGQSLTLIATANQGSEATYESGFVIDKFPISRPNLTFSTLTVSNMSPEDSSIYLCSVEGGPPGEETQYFGPGTRLLVL.

The chain joins TRBV6-6 to TRBJ1-1; no firm D call. CDR1 is MNHNY, CDR2 SVGAGI, per germline (reference sequence). CDR3 size: 13 residues. V lost 6 bases, J lost 0 bases, and 8 bases lay in between. CDR3 in amino acids: CASSPQVNTEAFF. As DNA, the CDR3 is TGTGCCAGCAGCCCCCAAGTGAACACTGAAGCTTTCTTT.

This chain connects TRBV5-1 to TRBJ2-7, with TRBD1 matching 8 bases. The CDR3 totals 15 residues. CDR1 is SGHRS, CDR2 YFSETQ, per germline. J gave up 5 bases and V 2 bases, and 9 bases lay outside the gene matches. DNA of the CDR3: TGCGCCAGCAGCTTACAGGGCGACAGGGGCGACGAGCAGTACTTC. Residues: CASSLQGDRGDEQYF.

This sequence joins TRBV20-1 and TRBJ2-1; TRBD1 matches at 12 bases. Trimming at V came to 0 bases and at J to 7 bases, leaving 4 bases not matched to a gene. The CDR3 consists of 15 residues. Germline V CDR1 and CDR2: DFQATT, SNEGSKA (reference sequence). The CDR3 sequence is CSARDLGQGANEQFF. CDR3 sequence (DNA): TGCAGTGCTAGAGATCTGGGACAGGGGGCTAATGAGCAGTTCTTC.

V and J are TRBV12-3 or TRBV12-4 and TRBJ2-1; 8 nucleotides line up with TRBD2. CDR3 length: 13 residues. The V gene end was trimmed by 3 bases and the J gene end by 10 bases; junction bases not matched to a gene: 5. The CDR3 nucleotides are TGTGCCAGCAGTTTGGGACTAGAGCTCGAGCAGTTCTTC. It translates to CASSLGLELEQFF.

The chain recombines TRBV25-1 with TRBJ1-5, with D unclear. The CDR3 is made up of 14 amino acids. Germline lookup yields CDR1 MGHDK and CDR2 SYGVNS. Between the trimmed V and J ends, which lost 1 base and 6 bases, there was a span of 10 bases. In nucleotides, the CDR3 is TGTGCCAGCAGTGAATCTTGGAACAGTCAGCCCCAGCATTTT. Amino acid sequence: CASSESWNSQPQHF.

As DNA, the CDR3 is TGTGCCAGCTCACCAAAGGGGCGGTTAGTCAATGAGCAGTTCTTC. Translating gives CASSPKGRLVNEQFF. The V call is TRBV18, the J call TRBJ2-1; a weak D match, TRBD1 (5 bases). Trimming removed 2 bases from V and 6 bases from J, with 14 bases in between. The CDR3 covers 15 residues. CDR1 and CDR2 from the germline V gene are KGHSH and LQKENI.

The rearrangement links TRBV20-1 to TRBJ2-1; 9 positions agree with TRBD1. V shed 6 bases and J 9 bases; nucleotides not matched to a gene: 12. The CDR3 consists of 14 residues. In germline, CDR1 is DFQATT, CDR2 SNEGSKA (reference sequence). CDR3 region: CSADLDRGGGEQFF. DNA of the CDR3: TGCAGTGCGGACCTCGACAGGGGGGGAGGTGAGCAGTTCTTC.

The V and J genes are TRBV29-1 and TRBJ2-7, with D maybe TRBD1 (5 bases). The germline V gene has CDR1 SQVTM and CDR2 ANQGSEA. The CDR3 is made up of 13 amino acids. The V and J ends lost 4 bases and 3 bases respectively, with 13 bases between them. The DNA of the CDR3 is TGCAGCGTTGCTAACAGGTTGGGCTACGAGCAGTACTTC. This codes for CSVANRLGYEQYF.

J is TRBJ1-4 and V is TRBV24-1; D remains ambiguous. The germline V gene has CDR1 KGHDR and CDR2 SFDVKD. This CDR3 is built from 15 residues. Trimming took off 3 bases at V and 5 bases at J, with 12 bases between the two ends. The CDR3 region has the DNA TGTGCCACCAGTGATCCAACGGGAGGAAATGAAAAACTGTTTTTT. This sequence encodes CATSDPTGGNEKLFF.

The V gene is TRBV7-9, the J gene TRBJ2-1; 8 nucleotides line up with TRBD1. In germline, CDR1 is SEHNR, CDR2 FQNEAQ (reference sequence). The ends lost 5 bases at V and 6 bases at J; junction bases unmatched: 12. The CDR3 runs to 16 residues. The CDR3 DNA reads as TGTGCCAGCAGCCCAGGGGGGACAGGCATATCCAATGAGCAGTTCTTC. It translates to CASSPGGTGISNEQFF.